This T cell receptor beta chain was sequenced for a study of lymphopenia after photon versus proton radiotherapy. Concerning this clone: Its antigen remains unknown.

CDR3 length: 12 residues. V was shortened by 0 bases and J by 3 bases, with 4 bases between the two germline ends. CDR1 and CDR2 from the germline V gene are SGHRS and YFSETQ. Here immunoSEQ multiplex PCR was the method, and the copy in TCRdb shows in-frame clones only, minus some. The sample consists of 160,000 or so clones, 70% to 90% of them appearing once. General study findings and limits: Under photons, naive T cells and diversity fell while effector/memory populations rose. Larger post-nadir TCR diversity loss correlated inversely with survival in deceased patients. Oligoclonal CD8+ Temra expansion after nadir drove photon patients' diversity drop.

The sequence derives from a man aged 45-60 years with gastric cancer. Source: peripheral blood, taken from a patient treated with photon-based radiotherapy. The chain employs TRBV5-1 and TRBJ2-7; unclear D gene. CDR3 bases: TGCGCCAGCAGCTTGGGTATCTACGAGCAGTACTTC. Protein: CASSLGIYEQYF.